Listed here are 20 T cell receptor beta chains from one sample, sequenced in a study of T cells after yellow fever vaccination. TCRdb analysed the 5' RACE reads with MiXCR anew, one entry per CDR3 protein. The profile covers around 63,000 distinct CDR3 sequences, with 6.5% to 9% appearing a single time and roughly a third taken by the ten largest. This specimen consisted of CD8+ T cells sorted from PBMCs, obtained 15 days after the yellow fever booster vaccination. Receptors were obtained from a man between 25 and 39 years old who received the YFV17D yellow fever vaccine.

The J gene is TRBJ2-3, the V gene TRBV12-3 or TRBV12-4; 12 bases are a match to TRBD2. This CDR3 is 17 amino acids long. Trimming at V came to 4 bases and at J to 3 bases, leaving 8 bases not matched to a gene. This chain's CDR3 is CASSSPDLAGGTDTQYF. The CDR3 coding sequence is TGTGCCAGCAGTTCCCCGGACCTAGCGGGAGGGACAGATACGCAGTATTTT.

In its sample, this clonotype was seen many times. This chain joins TRBV29-1 and TRBJ2-1; 7 bases match TRBD2. Trimming at V came to 5 bases and at J to 4 bases, leaving 11 bases not matched to a gene. Germline V lookup: CDR1 SQVTM, CDR2 ANQGSEA. The CDR3 has 15 amino acids. The CDR3 region is CSVSPALAVYNEQFF. The DNA of the CDR3 is TGCAGCGTTTCCCCCGCTCTAGCGGTGTACAATGAGCAGTTCTTC.

This clonotype was detected many times. The rearrangement uses TRBV28 and TRBJ2-1; TRBD2 aligns across 7 bases. Germline loops: CDR1 MDHEN, CDR2 SYDVKM. The junction had 11 bases not matched to a gene; V was cut back by 5 bases and J by 4 bases. The length of the CDR3 is 16 residues. The CDR3 coding sequence is TGTGCCAGCAGTCCCTCCTTTACAGCGGGGTACAATGAGCAGTTCTTC. Its translation is CASSPSFTAGYNEQFF.

This clonotype was detected ten times or more. The J gene is TRBJ2-7, the V gene TRBV2; 7 bases agree with TRBD1. This CDR3 has 15 residues. Unmatched junction bases numbered 5, after V lost 1 base and J lost 2 bases. Germline V lookup: CDR1 SNHLY, CDR2 FYNNEI. This CDR3 is CASSEGDSRPYEQYF. CDR3 nucleotides: TGTGCCAGCAGTGAAGGGGACAGTCGACCCTACGAGCAGTACTTC. The whole variable domain, filled in from reference TRBV2 and TRBJ2-7, reads EPEVTQTPSHQVTQMGQEVILRCVPISNHLYFYWYRQILGQKVEFLVSFYNNEISEKSEIFDDQFSVERPDGSNFTLKIRSTKLEDSAMYFCASSEGDSRPYEQYFGPGTRLTVT.

This clonotype was counted ten times or more. The rearrangement links TRBV20-1 to TRBJ2-7, with 12 bases identical to TRBD2. Germline CDR1 DFQATT, CDR2 SNEGSKA (reference sequence). Unmatched junction bases numbered 4, after V lost 0 bases and J lost 1 base. There are 16 residues in the CDR3. CDR3 protein: CSARDTGTSGSYEQYF. In nucleotides, the CDR3 is TGCAGTGCTAGAGATACCGGGACTAGCGGGTCCTACGAGCAGTACTTC.

This clonotype was seen ten or more times. The chain recombines TRBV7-9 with TRBJ1-2; D is unresolved. Looked up from germline, CDR1 is SEHNR and CDR2 is FQNEAQ (reference sequence). The CDR3 totals 15 residues. V gave up 2 bases and J gave up 4 bases, with 14 bases separating them. The CDR3 is CASSLITSSGYGYTF. CDR3 nucleotides: TGTGCCAGCAGCTTAATCACCTCTTCGGGCTATGGCTACACCTTC.

The V call is TRBV28, the J call TRBJ2-2, with D unclear. CDR1 is MDHEN, CDR2 SYDVKM, per germline. The CDR3 sequence is 11 residues long. V lost 11 bases and J lost 7, with 11 bases in between. Here the CDR3 DNA reads TGTGCCTCGCGAGAGAACGGGGAGCTGTTTTTT. It yields the protein CASRENGELFF.

This clonotype was seen more than once but under ten times. This chain connects TRBV5-5 to TRBJ2-1; TRBD2 matches at 15 bases. This CDR3 has 15 amino acids. Germline V gene data show CDR1 as SGHKS and CDR2 as YYEKEE (reference sequence). The ends lost 5 bases at V and 10 bases at J; junction bases unmatched: 7. Here the CDR3 DNA reads TGTGCCAGCAGGGCCGGGACTAGCGGGAGGCGCGAGCAGTTCTTC. This gives the protein CASRAGTSGRREQFF.

The sample holds many counts of this clonotype. J is TRBJ2-7 and V is TRBV30, with 11 positions matching TRBD1. Germline V gene data show CDR1 as GTSNPN and CDR2 as SVGIG (reference sequence). The ends lost 4 bases at V and 4 bases at J; junction bases unmatched: 12. CDR3 length: 16 residues. The CDR3: CAWIASSGTGGYEQYF. In DNA, the CDR3 is TGTGCCTGGATCGCTTCCTCCGGGACAGGGGGATACGAGCAGTACTTC.

The table lists this clonotype with many counts. The chain employs TRBV7-9 and TRBJ2-7; tentatively, D is TRBD2 (5 bases). CDR1 SEHNR and CDR2 FQNEAQ come from the germline V gene (reference sequence). The CDR3 is 14 amino acids. The ends were cut back, 1 base at V and 2 bases at J, with 9 bases in the middle. In DNA form, the CDR3 reads TGTGCCAGCAGCTTAGGAGTGGAGGCCTACGAGCAGTACTTC. Its protein is CASSLGVEAYEQYF.

The table lists this clonotype with a few counts. The chain has TRBV14 and TRBJ2-5, with TRBD1 as a possible D gene (6 bases). Trimming took off 4 bases at V and 7 bases at J, with 13 bases between the two ends. CDR3 length equals 13 residues. Germline V gives CDR1 SGHDN, CDR2 FVKESK. CDR3 sequence: CASSPGAWGTQYF. The DNA of the CDR3 is TGTGCCAGCAGCCCAGGGGCTTGGGGGACCCAGTACTTC.

The table lists this clonotype with many counts. CDR3: CASGLVPGLSTGELFF. For the CDR3, the DNA is TGTGCTAGTGGTTTGGTTCCGGGACTTTCCACCGGGGAGCTGTTTTTT. The chain joins TRBV12-5 to TRBJ2-2; possibly TRBD2 for D (6 bases). Germline CDR1 LGHNT, CDR2 FRNRAP. The CDR3 totals 16 residues. Trimming cost V 0 bases and J 4 bases, with 12 bases left between them. Combining the CDR3 with reference TRBV12-5 and TRBJ2-2 gives the whole variable domain DARVTQTPRHKVTEMGQEVTMRCQPILGHNTVFWYRQTMMQGLELLAYFRNRAPLDDSGMPKDRFSAEMPDATLATLKIQPSEPRDSAVYFCASGLVPGLSTGELFFGEGSRLTVL.

This clonotype was picked up many times. V and J are TRBV20-1 and TRBJ1-2; 8 nucleotides align to TRBD1. V lost 6 bases to trimming and J lost 8 bases; unmatched junction nucleotides: 8. Germline CDR1 and CDR2: DFQATT and SNEGSKA (reference sequence). The CDR3 covers 12 residues. The CDR3 spells CSAKDRDIGYTF. The DNA for the CDR3 is TGCAGTGCCAAGGACAGGGATATAGGCTACACCTTC.

At least ten counts were recorded for this clonotype. CDR3 in DNA: TGCGCCAGCAGCTTGGAAGGGAACACCGGGGAGCTGTTTTTT. Protein: CASSLEGNTGELFF. The J gene is TRBJ2-2, the V gene TRBV5-1; unclear D gene. The CDR3 consists of 14 residues. The V gene lost 0 bases and the J gene lost 1 base, with 4 bases spanning the gap. CDR1 and CDR2 (germline): SGHRS, YFSETQ.

CDR3 DNA sequence: TGTGCCAGCAGTTTCGTCAGGGTGGGGAGGGAGACCCAGTACTTC. The encoded protein is CASSFVRVGRETQYF. V gene TRBV28 combines with J gene TRBJ2-5; possibly TRBD2 for D (6 bases). The germline CDR1 and CDR2 sequences are MDHEN and SYDVKM. The CDR3 has 15 residues. The V end was cut by 3 bases, the J end by 5 bases, with 16 bases between. The whole variable domain, remainder taken from reference TRBV28 and TRBJ2-5, is DVKVTQSSRYLVKRTGEKVFLECVQDMDHENMFWYRQDPGLGLRLIYFSYDVKMKEKGDIPEGYSVSREKKERFSLILESASTNQTSMYLCASSFVRVGRETQYFGPGTRLLVL.

The sample holds many counts of this clonotype. The V call is TRBV24-1, the J call TRBJ2-7; D possibly corresponds to TRBD1 (6 bases). CDR3 length: 13 amino acids. Germline lookup yields CDR1 KGHDR and CDR2 SFDVKD. The germline V and J ends were trimmed by 5 bases and 0 bases, with 7 bases remaining between them. The CDR3 DNA is TGTGCCACCAGTGGGACAGACTCCTACGAGCAGTACTTC. Its translation is CATSGTDSYEQYF.

V and J are TRBV4-3 and TRBJ2-5; 7 bases are a match to TRBD2. The CDR3 loop spans 16 amino acids. Unmatched junction bases numbered 5, after V lost 0 bases and J lost 1 base. Germline V CDR1 and CDR2: LGHNA, YSLEER. CDR3 region: CASSQDSREVQETQYF. The CDR3 coding sequence is TGCGCCAGCAGCCAAGATAGCCGGGAGGTCCAAGAGACCCAGTACTTC.

The V gene is TRBV21-1, the J gene TRBJ1-1. TRBV21-1 is a pseudogene locus. This CDR3 region has 16 residues. CDR3 protein: CASSKARGVERTEAFF. In DNA form, the CDR3 reads TGTGCCAGCAGCAAAGCGCGGGGAGTAGAGCGCACTGAAGCTTTCTTT.

This clonotype was detected many times. The genes are TRBV29-1 and TRBJ2-6; D not certain. The CDR3 spans 14 residues. CDR1 and CDR2 (germline): SQVTM, ANQGSEA. With 5 bases removed from V and 0 bases from J, the gap between germline ends came to 8 bases. The CDR3 is CSVLYRSGANVLTF. Here the CDR3 DNA reads TGCAGCGTTTTGTATCGCTCTGGGGCCAACGTCCTGACTTTC.

This clonotype has at least ten counts. The V and J genes are TRBV12-3 or TRBV12-4 and TRBJ2-2; TRBD2 matches 7 bases. V lost 3 bases to trimming and J lost 0 bases; unmatched junction nucleotides: 4. This CDR3 has 16 residues. The CDR3 DNA reads TGTGCCAGCAGTTTCGGAGCGGGGACGAACACCGGGGAGCTGTTTTTT. It yields the protein CASSFGAGTNTGELFF.